This T cell receptor beta chain was sequenced for a study of post-analysis software for immune sequencing data. Across the study: Included among the disease courses, which were recorded for the cohort, were relapsing-remitting, secondary progressive and progressive-relapsing multiple sclerosis. Whole-study findings and limits: Five or six TRBV segments, including TRBV5-6, TRBV5-1 and TRBV20-1, were more frequent in patients than controls. Significantly lower normalized Chao1 diversity was seen in multiple sclerosis patients than in controls.

On this clonotype itself: Its antigen is still unknown.

Presence of unique molecular identifiers characterized the TCR beta cDNA libraries. From roughly 1 to 10 million T cells, around 500,000 cDNA molecules were obtained. TCRdb ran MiXCR on the PCR reads and lists one entry per CDR3 protein. The sample lists over 300,000 distinct CDR3 sequences, less than 40% occurring once. V lost 5 bases to trimming and J lost 0 bases, with 11 bases between them. This CDR3 spans 14 amino acids. Germline V gene sequence: CDR1 SGHRS, CDR2 YFSETQ. This clonotype was obtained from a girl between 10 and 17 years old with multiple sclerosis. This chain links TRBV5-1 with TRBJ1-1; D unclear. The material sequenced was blood. DNA of the CDR3: TGCGCCAGCAGTTCTACCTACATGAACACTGAAGCTTTCTTT. The encoded protein is CASSSTYMNTEAFF.